The 28 T cell receptor beta chains reported below all come from one sample, sequenced in a study of T-cell memory formation after mild COVID-19. TCRdb called the 5' RACE reads again in MiXCR, with one record for every CDR3 protein. The sample consists of roughly 130,000 distinct CDR3 sequences, approximately 6.3% of them appearing once. Sample: PBMCs or a T cell subset sorted from them (not recorded which). Every receptor here comes from an adult woman who had mild COVID-19 (a few samples of this study predate the infection). Cell type and time point are not known.

This clonotype was counted a few times. This rearrangement joins TRBV20-1 to TRBJ1-1; D may be TRBD1 (5 bases). The germline V gene encodes CDR1 DFQATT and CDR2 SNEGSKA (reference sequence). V was clipped by 1 base and J by 10 bases, with 22 bases between them. This CDR3 comprises 15 residues. The CDR3 nucleotides are TGCAGTGCTAGAGTTACACCAGGGTTTGCCCTTGGAGCTTTCTTT. This sequence encodes CSARVTPGFALGAFF.

This clonotype has only a few counts. The chain joins TRBV4-3 to TRBJ2-1, with a tentative D call TRBD2 (7 bases). Germline loops: CDR1 LGHNA, CDR2 YSLEER. This CDR3 has 16 residues. V lost 0 bases to trimming and J lost 0 bases, with 9 bases between them. The CDR3 DNA sequence: TGCGCCAGCAGCCAAGAAGGGGGGGCCTCCTACAATGAGCAGTTCTTC. Amino acid sequence: CASSQEGGASYNEQFF.

This clonotype was detected only a few times. The rearrangement uses TRBV6-5 and TRBJ2-1; tentatively, D is TRBD2 (5 bases). Germline-derived CDR1 and CDR2 are MNHEY and SVGAGI. The CDR3 loop spans 18 amino acids. V lost 7 bases and J 2 bases, leaving 24 bases between the germline ends. In DNA, the CDR3 is TGTGCCAGCACAAGGAGGCGTCTGGCCCCCCCCACCTACAATGAGCAGTTCTTC. Residues: CASTRRRLAPPTYNEQFF.

This clonotype was seen a few times. The V and J genes are TRBV9 and TRBJ2-1; perhaps TRBD2 as D (7 bases). V shed 3 bases and J shed 0 bases, with 13 bases lying between them. CDR3 length: 16 residues. The germline gives CDR1 SGDLS, CDR2 YYNGEE. The CDR3 spells CASSGGGPSSYNEQFF. The CDR3 region has the DNA TGTGCCAGCAGCGGCGGGGGCCCGAGCTCCTACAATGAGCAGTTCTTC.

This clonotype was recorded a few times. This chain uses TRBV2 with TRBJ1-1; tentative D call: TRBD1 (5 bases). The CDR3 runs to 14 residues. CDR1 and CDR2 (germline): SNHLY, FYNNEI. V lost 8 bases, J lost 3 bases, and 16 bases lay in between. The CDR3 bases are TGTGCCAGCGCCTGGGGGGAGGGAGACACTGAAGCTTTCTTT. This codes for CASAWGEGDTEAFF.

The chain is built from TRBV18 and TRBJ2-1; a weak D match, TRBD2 (5 bases). The CDR3 has 14 residues. Germline V gene sequence: CDR1 KGHSH, CDR2 LQKENI. V lost 3 bases to trimming and J lost 5 bases, with 11 bases between them. CDR3 loop: CASSPSSWDNEQFF. The CDR3, as DNA: TGTGCCAGCTCACCGTCTAGCTGGGACAATGAGCAGTTCTTC.

This clonotype has a handful of counts. The CDR3 spells CASSPPNRGGDEQFF. For the CDR3, the DNA is TGTGCCAGCTCACCACCGAATCGGGGGGGCGACGAGCAGTTCTTC. The chain is built from TRBV18 and TRBJ2-1, with 8 positions matching TRBD2. CDR1 is KGHSH and CDR2 is LQKENI in the germline V gene. The CDR3 has 15 amino acids. Unmatched junction bases numbered 8, after V lost 0 bases and J lost 10 bases.

This clonotype has ten or more counts. The chain links TRBV4-3 to TRBJ2-7, with 9 bases that match TRBD2. The CDR3 has 17 amino acids. The V and J ends lost 0 bases and 3 bases, in that order; junction bases with no gene match: 9. Germline-derived CDR1 and CDR2 are LGHNA and YSLEER. The CDR3 protein is CASSQEASSGEDYEQYF. In nucleotides, the CDR3 is TGCGCCAGCAGCCAAGAAGCGTCTAGCGGGGAGGACTACGAGCAGTACTTC.

This clonotype occurred a few times. The rearrangement links TRBV5-1 to TRBJ2-6; D is ambiguous. Trimming removed 4 bases from V and 1 base from J, with 9 bases in between. This CDR3 has 15 residues. Germline CDR1 reads SGHRS; CDR2 reads YFSETQ. The DNA for the CDR3 is TGCGCCAGCAGCGTGGGTGTATCTGGGGCCAACGTCCTGACTTTC. It translates to CASSVGVSGANVLTF.

The chain recombines TRBV5-1 with TRBJ2-7; the match to TRBD1 covers 8 bases. The germline V gene has CDR1 SGHRS and CDR2 YFSETQ. The CDR3 extends over 15 amino acids. V shed 5 bases, J shed 2 bases, and the junction held 9 bases outside the gene matches. CDR3 DNA sequence: TGCGCCAGCAGTATGGGACAGGAAGAAGCCTACGAGCAGTACTTC. It is translated as CASSMGQEEAYEQYF. Drawing the rest from reference TRBV5-1 and TRBJ2-7, the complete variable domain is KAGVTQTPRYLIKTRGQQVTLSCSPISGHRSVSWYQQTPGQGLQFLFEYFSETQRNKGNFPGRFSGRQFSNSRSEMNVSTLELGDSALYLCASSMGQEEAYEQYFGPGTRLTVT.

The chain recombines TRBV5-1 with TRBJ1-2, with D tentatively TRBD1 (5 bases). Trimming stripped 4 bases from V and 6 bases from J, with 16 bases between. Germline V gene data show CDR1 as SGHRS and CDR2 as YFSETQ. The CDR3 is 14 residues long. CDR3 sequence reads: CASSMGLPTDGYTF. The CDR3 DNA follows: TGCGCCAGCAGCATGGGACTCCCTACGGATGGCTACACCTTC.

The rearrangement joins TRBV20-1 to TRBJ1-5, with 7 bases aligning to TRBD1. The V gene's germline CDR1 is DFQATT and CDR2 SNEGSKA (reference sequence). V lost 4 bases and J lost 7; bases outside the gene matches: 13. This CDR3 contains 15 residues. This CDR3 reads CSATGTDNLGQPQHF. The CDR3 coding sequence is TGCAGTGCTACCGGGACAGACAATTTGGGACAGCCCCAGCATTTT.

The V gene is TRBV7-2, the J gene TRBJ2-1; TRBD2 matches 7 bases. Trimming took 5 bases from V and 7 from J; bases not matched to a gene: 8. Germline CDR1 SGHTA, CDR2 FQGNSA. This CDR3 contains 14 residues. CDR3 in amino acids: CASSRLALRNEQFF. The CDR3 coding sequence is TGTGCCAGCAGCCGACTAGCTCTTCGGAATGAGCAGTTCTTC.

The chain links TRBV7-9 to TRBJ2-3, with 9 bases fitting TRBD2. Germline CDR1 and CDR2: SEHNR and FQNEAQ (reference sequence). The CDR3 is 15 residues long. The V gene end was trimmed by 4 bases and the J gene end by 0 bases; junction bases not matched to a gene: 2. CDR3 sequence reads: CASSSLAGSTDTQYF. The CDR3 nucleotides are TGTGCCAGCAGCTCACTAGCGGGTAGCACAGATACGCAGTATTTT.

This clonotype was observed a few times. V usage is TRBV10-3 and J usage is TRBJ2-7; 9 bases map to TRBD2. The CDR3 runs to 14 residues. In germline, CDR1 is ENHRY, CDR2 SYGVKD. J gave up 6 bases and V 2 bases, and 5 bases lay outside the gene matches. The chain's CDR3 is CAISEPGLAGEQYF. For the CDR3, the DNA is TGTGCCATCAGTGAGCCGGGACTAGCAGGCGAGCAGTACTTC.

Concerning this clonotype: Mismatch with germline at one junction end may stem from a read error. The chain carries TRBV12-3 or TRBV12-4 and TRBJ2-4; 8 bases are a match to TRBD2. This CDR3 is 13 amino acids long. CDR3 bases: TGTGCCAGCAGCTTAGCGGGAAAAGGCATTCAGTACTTC. Protein sequence: CASSLAGKGIQYF.

This clonotype has at least ten counts. The rearrangement links TRBV12-3 or TRBV12-4 to TRBJ2-1, with 7 nucleotides matching TRBD1. The CDR3 covers 14 residues. The trim removed 5 bases at V and 5 bases at J, leaving 6 bases unmatched. In DNA form, the CDR3 reads TGTGCCAGCAGTGTTGGGACAGAGCACAATGAGCAGTTCTTC. This sequence encodes CASSVGTEHNEQFF.

The rearrangement joins TRBV12-3 or TRBV12-4 to TRBJ2-1, with D perhaps matching TRBD2 (7 bases). Between the trimmed V and J ends, which lost 2 bases and 7 bases, there was a span of 15 bases. The CDR3 is 15 residues long. CDR3 amino acids: CASSLTPRGGNEQFF. The CDR3 nucleotides read TGTGCCAGCAGTTTAACCCCAAGGGGGGGTAATGAGCAGTTCTTC.

The chain employs TRBV29-1 and TRBJ2-2; no definite D call. The CDR3 runs 10 residues. Germline assignment: CDR1 SQVTM and CDR2 ANQGSEA. The V gene lost 4 bases and the J gene lost 8 bases, with 5 bases spanning the gap. The CDR3 nucleotides are TGCAGCGTTGCTGTTGGGGAGCTGTTTTTT. It specifies CSVAVGELFF.

This clonotype was observed at least ten times. The rearrangement joins TRBV4-2 to TRBJ2-2; D is perhaps TRBD1 (5 bases). V was clipped by 0 bases and J by 1 base, with 9 bases between them. The germline CDR1 and CDR2 sequences are LGHNA and YNFKEQ. This CDR3 has 16 amino acids. CDR3 coding DNA: TGTGCCAGCAGCCAAGAATCTAGGGGGAACACCGGGGAGCTGTTTTTT. This sequence encodes CASSQESRGNTGELFF.

DNA of the CDR3: TGTGCCAGCAGCTTCTCAGGGGGGCTGAGGAATGAGCAGTTCTTC. It is translated as CASSFSGGLRNEQFF. The chain has TRBV7-2 and TRBJ2-1; D perhaps matches TRBD1 (7 bases). Looked up from germline, CDR1 is SGHTA and CDR2 is FQGNSA. V gave up 3 bases and J gave up 7 bases, with 16 bases separating them. The CDR3 runs to 15 residues.

This clonotype was seen just once. V is TRBV7-9 and J is TRBJ2-3; D is unclear. The CDR3 loop spans 14 amino acids. The V and J ends lost 2 bases and 0 bases respectively, with 6 bases between them. The germline V gene encodes CDR1 SEHNR and CDR2 FQNEAQ (reference sequence). As DNA, the CDR3 is TGTGCCAGCAGCTTAATCTCGAGCACAGATACGCAGTATTTT. It codes for CASSLISSTDTQYF.

This clonotype was picked up a small number of times. This sequence joins TRBV20-1 and TRBJ1-1; tentatively, D is TRBD1 (5 bases). Trimming stripped 3 bases from V and 5 bases from J, with 16 bases between. There are 14 residues in the CDR3. Germline values: CDR1 DFQATT, CDR2 SNEGSKA (reference sequence). The CDR3 sequence is CSARPGTAGTEAFF. CDR3 in DNA: TGCAGTGCTAGGCCCGGGACGGCGGGAACTGAAGCTTTCTTT.

This clonotype has a handful of counts. This chain joins TRBV7-9 and TRBJ1-2; TRBD1 might be the D (6 bases). The germline CDR1 and CDR2 sequences are SEHNR and FQNEAQ (reference sequence). The CDR3 totals 15 residues. Trimming removed 5 bases at V and 3 bases at J, with 16 bases between. The CDR3 bases are TGTGCCAGCAGCCCAATGGGACACGACGACTATGGCTACACCTTC. It is translated as CASSPMGHDDYGYTF.

The chain uses TRBV5-1 and TRBJ2-1, with TRBD1 identical over 8 bases. CDR1 and CDR2 from the germline V gene are SGHRS and YFSETQ. The CDR3 covers 15 residues. V was clipped by 0 bases and J by 3 bases; unmatched bases: 2. The CDR3 loop is CASSLAQGGYNEQFF. The CDR3 nucleotides are TGCGCCAGCAGCTTGGCACAGGGGGGCTACAATGAGCAGTTCTTC.

This clonotype was observed at least ten times. The rearrangement links TRBV20-1 to TRBJ2-5; 11 bases are shared with TRBD2. The CDR3 has 14 residues. Germline CDR1 is DFQATT and CDR2 is SNEGSKA (reference sequence). The trim removed 5 bases at V and 5 bases at J, leaving 7 bases unmatched. The CDR3 is CSAGKTSGKETQYF. The CDR3 DNA sequence: TGCAGTGCTGGGAAGACTAGCGGGAAGGAGACCCAGTACTTC.

This clonotype was observed a few times. This chain links TRBV4-2 with TRBJ2-7; D is perhaps TRBD2 (5 bases). The CDR3 consists of 14 residues. Germline-derived CDR1 and CDR2 are LGHNA and YNFKEQ. V was pared by 4 bases and J by 4 bases, with 14 bases between. The DNA for the CDR3 is TGTGCCAGCAGCCCCTCAACGGGGAATTACGAGCAGTACTTC. This encodes CASSPSTGNYEQYF.

This clonotype was seen repeatedly, ten times or more. The chain recombines TRBV7-9 with TRBJ1-5; D gene ambiguous. CDR1 and CDR2 from the germline V gene are SEHNR and FQNEAQ (reference sequence). V shed 1 base and J shed 7 bases, with 8 bases lying between them. The CDR3 has 13 residues. This chain's CDR3 is CASSLDGVQPQHF. Written as DNA, the CDR3 is TGTGCCAGCAGCTTAGACGGGGTGCAGCCCCAGCATTTT.